A single T cell receptor (beta chain) is shown here with its context. Different DNA sequences within this sample yield the same CDR3. This sample was included in a study of blood T cell repertoires in COVID-19. Whole-study context: The United States, Italy and Spain were the sources of the acute and convalescent COVID-19 samples. PBMCs, B-cell-depleted T cells, or T cells provided the cDNA or gDNA that made up the material.

Authors' analysis steps: By means of reference gene primer amplification, nucleated cell counts were estimated. Some clones are missing from TCRdb's copy, which holds only in-frame ones; the method was immunoSEQ multiplex PCR. For V, J and clone size, that table is used; D and trimming come from the DNA. There are approximately 250,000 clones in the sample; approximately 84% occur only once, and about 4% lies in the top ten. The CDR3 has 15 residues. Germline V gives CDR1 SGHRS, CDR2 YFSETQ. V was cut by 0 bases and J by 0 bases, with 9 bases left in between. Input material: peripheral blood. The chain joins TRBV5-1 to TRBJ1-1; weak D call: TRBD1 (6 bases). This sequence originates from a man in his forties or fifties with acute or convalescent COVID-19. The chain's CDR3 is CASSLGGTLNTEAFF. CDR3 coding DNA: TGCGCCAGCAGCTTGGGAGGGACACTGAACACTGAAGCTTTCTTT.